The 2 T cell receptor beta chains below come from one sample, sequenced in a study of metastatic and nonmetastatic thyroid tumors. No treatment had been given to any patient before thyroid surgery. Using MiXCR, TCRdb reanalyzed the PCR reads. This table holds over 15,000 clones, 20% to 30% found once. The sequenced material came from tumor tissue. The receptors here all came from a female donor with papillary thyroid cancer or a benign thyroid nodule (not recorded which). Some clones in this sample may be carry-over from other donors' samples.

This clone was counted at least ten times. This chain joins TRBV29-1 and TRBJ2-7; 7 bases agree with TRBD1. Looked up from germline, CDR1 is SQVTM and CDR2 is ANQGSEA. This CDR3 region has 14 residues. The junction had 12 bases not matched to a gene; V was cut back by 4 bases and J by 6 bases. Here the CDR3 reads CSVGGRQGSGEQYF. CDR3 nucleotide sequence: TGCAGCGTTGGGGGGAGACAGGGCTCGGGCGAGCAGTACTTC.

This clone turned up a few times. CDR3 nucleotides: TGTGCCAGTAGTCCGGGACTGAGCACAGATACGCAGTATTTT. This translates into CASSPGLSTDTQYF. This rearrangement joins TRBV19 to TRBJ2-3, with D possibly matching TRBD2 (6 bases). Trimming removed 5 bases from V and 0 bases from J, with 9 bases in between. The CDR3 consists of 14 residues. Germline V gene lookup returns CDR1 LNHDA and CDR2 SQIVND (reference sequence). The variable domain in full, completed from reference TRBV19 and TRBJ2-3, reads DGGITQSPKYLFRKEGQNVTLSCEQNLNHDAMYWYRQDPGQGLRLIYYSQIVNDFQKGDIAEGYSVSREKKESFPLTVTSAQKNPTAFYLCASSPGLSTDTQYFGPGTRLTVL.